The next 27 T cell receptor beta chains were all read from a single sample in a study of blood T cell repertoires in COVID-19. Measured with immunoSEQ multiplex PCR; TCRdb has only the in-frame clones, and not every one. Among approximately 230,000 clones listed, 80% to 90% were seen once. Sequencing used peripheral blood. The receptors here all came from an elderly man with acute or convalescent COVID-19.

The CDR3 sequence is CASSLGDEQFF. CDR3 DNA: TGTGCCAGCAGCTTAGGCGATGAGCAGTTCTTC. V and J are TRBV7-2 and TRBJ2-1; D gene ambiguous. This CDR3 is built from 11 residues. Between the trimmed V and J ends, which lost 1 base and 8 bases, there was a span of 3 bases. In germline, CDR1 is SGHTA, CDR2 FQGNSA.

The chain couples TRBV7-3 to TRBJ2-3; 9 nucleotides agree with TRBD1. With 1 base clipped from V and 4 bases from J, the junction kept 6 bases outside the gene matches. This CDR3 region has 16 residues. The germline V gene encodes CDR1 SGHTA and CDR2 FQGTGA. CDR3 bases: TGTGCCAGCAGCTTAAAGGGACAGGGAGTGGCAGATACGCAGTATTTT. Protein sequence: CASSLKGQGVADTQYF.

V usage is TRBV5-6 and J usage is TRBJ1-2; D ambiguous. Trimming shortened V by 0 bases and J by 4 bases, and 13 bases separated the two germline ends. Germline V lookup: CDR1 SGHDT, CDR2 YYEEEE. This CDR3 region has 15 residues. The DNA of the CDR3 is TGTGCCAGCAGCTTGGTCTCGGCGGGTGGCTATGGCTACACCTTC. As protein: CASSLVSAGGYGYTF.

The gene calls are TRBV7-8 and TRBJ2-1; D is possibly TRBD2 (6 bases). The CDR3 covers 14 residues. CDR1 is SGHVS, CDR2 FQNEAQ, per germline. V lost 1 base and J 11 bases, leaving 15 bases between the germline ends. CDR3 protein: CASSLVGRDSQQFF. CDR3 coding DNA: TGTGCCAGCAGCTTAGTAGGGCGGGACTCTCAGCAGTTCTTC.

The chain has TRBV3-1 (or the pseudogene TRBV3-2) and TRBJ2-2; D unresolved. This CDR3 region has 14 residues. V was shortened by 1 base and J by 6 bases, with 9 bases between the two germline ends. CDR1 and CDR2 (germline): LGHDT, YNNKEL (reference sequence). CDR3 loop: CASSQVAVPGELFF. In DNA, the CDR3 is TGTGCCAGCAGCCAAGTAGCAGTCCCCGGGGAGCTGTTTTTT.

The V and J genes are TRBV4-1 and TRBJ2-5; 13 nucleotides match TRBD2. The CDR3 is made up of 20 amino acids. Per the germline V gene, CDR1 is MGHRA and CDR2 is YSYEKL. V lost 3 bases, J lost 2 bases, and 15 bases stayed unmatched. The CDR3 here is CASSQFGTSGRASLQETQYF. The CDR3 DNA reads TGCGCCAGCAGCCAGTTCGGAACTAGCGGGAGGGCCTCATTACAAGAGACCCAGTACTTC.

The V call is TRBV19, the J call TRBJ1-5; no firm D call. This CDR3 comprises 15 residues. The germline V and J ends were trimmed by 7 bases and 0 bases, with 13 bases remaining between them. Germline-derived CDR1 and CDR2 are LNHDA and SQIVND (reference sequence). CDR3 nucleotides: TGTGCCAGTACCCCGGGGTTATCTAGCAATCAGCCCCAGCATTTT. Translating it yields CASTPGLSSNQPQHF.

The chain uses TRBV19 and TRBJ1-2, with a tentative D call TRBD1 (6 bases). The CDR3 loop spans 14 amino acids. Germline CDR1 and CDR2: LNHDA and SQIVND (reference sequence). Trimming left V 2 bases short and J 10 bases short, with 17 bases between. The CDR3 sequence is CASSIPGTRFAYTF. CDR3 coding DNA: TGTGCCAGTAGTATACCAGGGACAAGGTTTGCCTACACCTTC.

This clone was found once. The rearrangement uses TRBV5-1 and TRBJ2-3, with 8 nucleotides matching TRBD2. The CDR3 spans 15 residues. Germline V CDR1 and CDR2: SGHRS, YFSETQ. The V and J ends lost 4 bases and 6 bases, in that order; junction bases with no gene match: 10. Written as DNA, the CDR3 is TGCGCCAGCAGCCTTACCGGGACTAGAGTTGATACGCAGTATTTT. Its protein product is CASSLTGTRVDTQYF.

V usage is TRBV5-1 and J usage is TRBJ2-5; 9 nucleotides line up with TRBD1. CDR1 and CDR2 (germline): SGHRS, YFSETQ. This CDR3 region has 13 residues. V shed 3 bases, J shed 5 bases, and the junction held 2 bases outside the gene matches. CDR3 region: CASSWDREETQYF. For the CDR3, the DNA is TGCGCCAGCAGCTGGGACAGGGAGGAGACCCAGTACTTC.

The J gene is TRBJ1-1, the V gene TRBV4-2, with D perhaps TRBD1 (6 bases). Germline CDR1 is LGHNA and CDR2 is YNFKEQ. Trimming left V 7 bases short and J 0 bases short, with 15 bases between. The CDR3 loop spans 15 amino acids. CDR3 region: CASTFSTGLNTEAFF. CDR3 sequence (DNA): TGTGCCAGCACCTTTTCGACAGGCTTGAACACTGAAGCTTTCTTT.

The J gene is TRBJ1-3, the V gene TRBV19, with TRBD1 matching over 11 bases. The length of the CDR3 is 16 residues. Germline V gives CDR1 LNHDA, CDR2 SQIVND (reference sequence). V dropped 6 bases and J dropped 2; count of bases not matched to a gene: 6. The CDR3 region is CASRPQGQGAGNTIYF. DNA of the CDR3: TGTGCCAGTAGACCCCAGGGACAGGGGGCTGGAAACACCATATATTTT. Supplemented by reference TRBV19 and TRBJ1-3, the full variable domain reads DGGITQSPKYLFRKEGQNVTLSCEQNLNHDAMYWYRQDPGQGLRLIYYSQIVNDFQKGDIAEGYSVSREKKESFPLTVTSAQKNPTAFYLCASRPQGQGAGNTIYFGEGSWLTVV.

This clone was seen a single time. The CDR3 sequence: CASSSGLATDTQYF. CDR3 bases: TGTGCCAGCAGCTCCGGACTAGCGACAGATACGCAGTATTTT. The chain combines TRBV6-5 with TRBJ2-3; 9 bases match TRBD2. The J segment lost 3 bases and the V segment lost 6 bases, leaving 4 bases of the junction unmatched. CDR3 length equals 14 residues. Germline lookup yields CDR1 MNHEY and CDR2 SVGAGI.

The genes are TRBV6-5 and TRBJ1-5; tentatively, D is TRBD1 (5 bases). The CDR3 spans 13 residues. CDR1 MNHEY and CDR2 SVGAGI come from the germline V gene. V was pared by 9 bases and J by 5 bases, with 14 bases between. CDR3 residues: CASLRGWDQPQHF. The CDR3 DNA follows: TGTGCCAGTCTAAGGGGATGGGATCAGCCCCAGCATTTT.

This sequence joins TRBV3-1 (or the pseudogene TRBV3-2) and TRBJ1-2; 8 nucleotides line up with TRBD1. Looked up from germline, CDR1 is LGHDT and CDR2 is YNNKEL (reference sequence). This CDR3 is 15 amino acids long. Unmatched junction bases numbered 10, after V lost 4 bases and J lost 6 bases. CDR3 nucleotides: TGTGCCAGCAGCCCCCTCGGACAGGGTGAAGATGGCTACACCTTC. Its protein is CASSPLGQGEDGYTF.

For this clone: Additional DNA sequences in this sample encode the identical CDR3. The chain recombines TRBV5-1 with TRBJ1-4, with D uncertain. V was pared by 1 base and J by 0 bases, with 4 bases between. This CDR3 has 14 amino acids. Germline V gives CDR1 SGHRS, CDR2 YFSETQ. The CDR3, as DNA: TGCGCCAGCAGCTTGTCGGCAACTAATGAAAAACTGTTTTTT. Residues: CASSLSATNEKLFF.

This clone was seen more than once but under ten times. V and J are TRBV7-2 and TRBJ1-6; 7 nucleotides align to TRBD1. The J segment lost 6 bases and the V segment lost 3 bases, leaving 17 bases of the junction unmatched. This CDR3 spans 19 amino acids. Germline V CDR1 and CDR2: SGHTA, FQGNSA. CDR3 amino acids: CASSFQGGEGARGNSPLHF. CDR3 sequence (DNA): TGTGCCAGCAGCTTTCAGGGGGGTGAGGGGGCGCGTGGTAATTCACCCCTCCACTTT.

The chain carries TRBV27 and TRBJ1-6, with D maybe TRBD1 (5 bases). Per germline, CDR1 MNHEY and CDR2 SMNVEV (reference sequence). With 1 base removed from V and 7 bases from J, the gap between germline ends came to 11 bases. The CDR3 spans 15 residues. This CDR3 reads CASSLYAGYNSPLHF. The CDR3, as DNA: TGTGCCAGCAGTTTATATGCAGGGTACAATTCACCCCTCCACTTT.

The chain uses TRBV7-6 and TRBJ2-7, with 9 bases fitting TRBD1. CDR3 length: 15 amino acids. Germline CDR1 SGHVS, CDR2 FNYEAQ. After removal of 5 bases from V and 1 base from J, the junction contained 6 bases not matched to a gene. The CDR3 DNA reads as TGTGCCAGCAGCAACACCGGACAGGGGTCCTACGAGCAGTACTTC. Amino acid sequence: CASSNTGQGSYEQYF.

The chain has TRBV9 and TRBJ1-2; D uncertain. In germline, CDR1 is SGDLS, CDR2 YYNGEE. The CDR3 has 12 amino acids. V was cut by 0 bases and J by 8 bases, with 8 bases left in between. Here the CDR3 reads CASSVGGDGYTF. The CDR3 DNA is TGTGCCAGCAGCGTAGGGGGAGACGGCTACACCTTC.

J is TRBJ2-2 and V is TRBV9, with D unresolved. The V and J ends lost 1 base and 4 bases respectively, with 8 bases between them. Germline V gene sequence: CDR1 SGDLS, CDR2 YYNGEE. The CDR3 is 14 amino acids. CDR3 sequence reads: CASSVWFGTGELFF. The CDR3 nucleotides read TGTGCCAGCAGCGTATGGTTCGGCACCGGGGAGCTGTTTTTT. The full variable domain, completed using reference TRBV9 and TRBJ2-2, is DSGVTQTPKHLITATGQRVTLRCSPRSGDLSVYWYQQSLDQGLQFLIQYYNGEERAKGNILERFSAQQFPDLHSELNLSSLELGDSALYFCASSVWFGTGELFFGEGSRLTVL.

The chain recombines TRBV29-1 with TRBJ1-1, with D maybe TRBD1 (5 bases). Trimming stripped 6 bases from V and 4 bases from J, with 12 bases between. The CDR3 runs to 12 residues. From germline, CDR1 is SQVTM and CDR2 ANQGSEA. Written as DNA, the CDR3 is TGCAGCGTGACTCTGGGGGGCACTGAAGCTTTCTTT. It yields the protein CSVTLGGTEAFF.

The chain is built from TRBV19 and TRBJ2-7; 9 bases agree with TRBD1. This CDR3 has 14 residues. V trimming: 5 bases; J trimming: 4 bases; junction bases outside the gene matches: 6. From germline, CDR1 is LNHDA and CDR2 SQIVND (reference sequence). The CDR3 loop is CASSSRDRDYEQYF. Written as DNA, the CDR3 is TGTGCCAGTAGTTCCCGGGACAGGGATTACGAGCAGTACTTC. Full variable domain (rest looked up from reference TRBV19 and TRBJ2-7): DGGITQSPKYLFRKEGQNVTLSCEQNLNHDAMYWYRQDPGQGLRLIYYSQIVNDFQKGDIAEGYSVSREKKESFPLTVTSAQKNPTAFYLCASSSRDRDYEQYFGPGTRLTVT.

The chain uses TRBV5-1 and TRBJ2-7; D not certain. The CDR3 loop spans 13 amino acids. V was shortened by 0 bases and J by 3 bases, with 7 bases between the two germline ends. CDR1 is SGHRS, CDR2 YFSETQ, per germline. CDR3 DNA: TGCGCCAGCAGCTTGGTTCCCAGCTACGAGCAGTACTTC. This gives the protein CASSLVPSYEQYF.

The chain combines TRBV29-1 with TRBJ2-7; tentative D call: TRBD2 (6 bases). V was pared by 3 bases and J by 2 bases, with 20 bases between. Germline values: CDR1 SQVTM, CDR2 ANQGSEA. This CDR3 region has 16 residues. The CDR3 spells CSVEGSRAGRPYEQYF. CDR3 DNA: TGCAGCGTTGAGGGGAGTAGGGCAGGGAGGCCCTACGAGCAGTACTTC.

The CDR3 DNA is TGTGCCAGCAGTCCCAGCCGGGAGGGGGCGCAGGCTGGCTACACCTTC. The encoded protein is CASSPSREGAQAGYTF. The chain recombines TRBV28 with TRBJ1-2; TRBD1 matches at 7 bases. V was clipped by 5 bases and J by 7 bases; unmatched bases: 16. Per the germline V gene, CDR1 is MDHEN and CDR2 is SYDVKM. CDR3 length equals 16 residues.

The chain recombines TRBV19 with TRBJ2-1; 10 bases agree with TRBD2. The germline V gene has CDR1 LNHDA and CDR2 SQIVND (reference sequence). The ends lost 5 bases at V and 16 bases at J; junction bases unmatched: 14. CDR3 length: 14 residues. CDR3 region: CASSGTSAYNEPFF. The CDR3 DNA reads as TGTGCCAGTAGTGGGACTAGCGCCTACAATGAGCCCTTCTTC.